What follows describes a single T cell receptor (beta chain). Per the authors' pipeline: From reference gene primer amplification, estimates of nucleated cell counts were derived. The table came from immunoSEQ multiplex PCR; TCRdb's copy has only in-frame clones and leaves some out. V and J calls plus clone size are reproduced from that table; the DNA served to infer D and trimming. The repertoire includes more than 200,000 clones, approximately 88% of them detected once, and around 0.67% sits in the top ten. The source of the sample is a study of blood T cell repertoires in COVID-19. Looking at the study overall: The United States, Italy and Spain supplied acute and convalescent COVID-19 samples. T cells, B-cell-depleted T cells, or PBMCs provided the cDNA or gDNA that served as material.

Losses at the gene ends were 6 bases for V and 8 bases for J; bases not matched to a gene: 9. The CDR3 runs to 14 residues. Germline values: CDR1 LGHNA, CDR2 YSLEER. Specimen: peripheral blood. V usage is TRBV4-3 and J usage is TRBJ1-1, with 10 nucleotides matching TRBD1. The TCR originated in a human donor in a cohort sampled during active COVID-19. The CDR3: CASRLTGGPPEAFF. The CDR3 region has the DNA TGCGCCAGCAGGTTGACAGGGGGCCCACCAGAAGCTTTCTTT.